The clone carrying this T cell receptor beta chain was seen once. No antigen is known for it. As to treatment: 15 to 20 received Ad26.COV2.S at low or high dose, single or two shots; several received placebo; per-sample allocation not given. Samples were taken on day 63 after the first vaccine or placebo injection. The sample belongs to a study of Ad26.COV2.S vaccination and SARS-CoV-2 variants. Study-level information: Donor was in the COV1001 Ad26.COV2.S trial arm. Study conclusions and caveats: The TCR breadth and depth analyses may have produced an underestimate of total T cell responses.

The table came from immunoSEQ multiplex PCR; TCRdb's copy has only in-frame clones and leaves some out. The sample lists around 300,000 clones, about 89% occurring once. This CDR3 is 15 amino acids long. Germline CDR1 SQVTM, CDR2 ANQGSEA. The V end was cut by 6 bases, the J end by 0 bases, with 18 bases between. Sequencing was performed on peripheral blood, taken in a trial of Ad26.COV2.S vaccine versus placebo. The chain uses TRBV29-1 and TRBJ2-7; the D gene could be TRBD1 or TRBD2 (5 bases each). The receptor was derived from a person between 18 and 59 years old who received the Ad26.COV2.S COVID-19 vaccine or a placebo. The CDR3: CSVHLGTEDSYEQYF. For the CDR3, the DNA is TGCAGCGTACACCTGGGGACGGAGGACTCCTACGAGCAGTACTTC.